The 25 T cell receptor beta chains presented below share a single source sample, sequenced in a study of blood T cell repertoires in COVID-19. Sequenced by immunoSEQ multiplex PCR; TCRdb stores in-frame clones only, minus some. This sample has about 150,000 clones, with 85% to 90% found just once. The sample taken for sequencing was peripheral blood. These receptors were obtained from a man aged 55 to 69 with active or convalescent COVID-19.

J is TRBJ1-2 and V is TRBV27, with D unresolved. The germline V gene has CDR1 MNHEY and CDR2 SMNVEV (reference sequence). Deletions cut 0 bases from V and 3 bases from J, with 8 bases between. The CDR3 is 14 amino acids. Here the CDR3 reads CASSLSNGDYGYTF. In nucleotides, the CDR3 is TGTGCCAGCAGTTTATCCAACGGAGACTATGGCTACACCTTC.

The J gene is TRBJ1-1, the V gene TRBV14; TRBD1 matches at 7 bases. V lost 5 bases and J lost 2; bases outside the gene matches: 8. Germline V gives CDR1 SGHDN, CDR2 FVKESK. CDR3 length equals 15 residues. CDR3 in DNA: TGTGCCAGCAGCTACAACAGGGGCTTTAACACTGAAGCTTTCTTT. It yields the protein CASSYNRGFNTEAFF. The complete variable domain, with remaining parts taken from reference TRBV14 and TRBJ1-1, reads EAGVTQFPSHSVIEKGQTVTLRCDPISGHDNLYWYRRVMGKEIKFLLHFVKESKQDESGMPNNRFLAERTGGTYSTLKVQPAELEDSGVYFCASSYNRGFNTEAFFGQGTRLTVV.

The chain links TRBV6-1 to TRBJ1-3, with TRBD1 as a possible D gene (5 bases). V shed 1 base and J shed 11 bases, with 12 bases lying between them. CDR1 and CDR2 from the germline V gene are MNHNS and SASEGT. The CDR3 runs to 13 residues. As DNA, the CDR3 is TGTGCCAGCAGTGAAGGGACACTCTCCGCCATATATTTT. This gives the protein CASSEGTLSAIYF.

The chain joins TRBV7-9 to TRBJ2-1; D gene unclear. Per the germline V gene, CDR1 is SEHNR and CDR2 is FQNEAQ (reference sequence). CDR3 length equals 12 residues. V shed 6 bases and J shed 4 bases, with 7 bases lying between them. The CDR3 loop is CASRNLYNEQFF. In DNA form, the CDR3 reads TGTGCCAGCAGGAACCTATACAATGAGCAGTTCTTC.

This sequence joins TRBV27 and TRBJ2-7, with D tentatively TRBD1 (6 bases). V was trimmed by 4 bases and J by 3 bases, leaving 10 bases between them. CDR3 length: 13 residues. Germline V CDR1 and CDR2: MNHEY, SMNVEV (reference sequence). The CDR3 protein is CASSSRTDYEQYF. CDR3 bases: TGTGCCAGCAGTTCACGGACAGACTACGAGCAGTACTTC.

The genes are TRBV7-9 and TRBJ2-1, with a tentative D call TRBD2 (5 bases). Deletions cut 5 bases from V and 0 bases from J, with 17 bases between. This CDR3 contains 17 residues. CDR1 and CDR2 from the germline V gene are SEHNR and FQNEAQ (reference sequence). In nucleotides, the CDR3 is TGTGCCAGCAGCCCTAGCTTACAGTCTAGCTCCTACAATGAGCAGTTCTTC. This encodes CASSPSLQSSSYNEQFF.

The rearrangement uses TRBV5-8 and TRBJ1-3; maybe TRBD1 (5 bases). Germline CDR1 reads SGHTS; CDR2 reads YDEGEE. The ends were cut back, 0 bases at V and 1 base at J, with 11 bases in the middle. The CDR3 is made up of 16 amino acids. The DNA for the CDR3 is TGTGCCAGCAGCTTGGCCGCGGGGCTTTCTGGAAACACCATATATTTT. This sequence encodes CASSLAAGLSGNTIYF.

This clone was observed once. The genes are TRBV4-3 and TRBJ1-5; D is ambiguous. Between the trimmed V and J ends, which lost 1 base and 6 bases, there was a span of 7 bases. The germline V gene encodes CDR1 LGHNA and CDR2 YSLEER. This CDR3 is 13 amino acids long. CDR3 nucleotides: TGCGCCAGCAGCCAAGTTCTGGCTCAGCCCCAGCATTTT. Protein: CASSQVLAQPQHF.

This chain joins TRBV12-3 or TRBV12-4 and TRBJ1-1; the D is unclear. V lost 2 bases and J 7 bases, leaving 11 bases between the germline ends. The CDR3 sequence is 13 residues long. The CDR3 DNA reads as TGTGCCAGCAGTTTAAGTGGCAGGTTTGAAGCTTTCTTT. This sequence encodes CASSLSGRFEAFF.

The chain joins TRBV3-1 (or the pseudogene TRBV3-2) to TRBJ2-2, with D possibly TRBD2 on 5 matching bases. V was shortened by 3 bases and J by 3 bases, with 11 bases between the two germline ends. Germline lookup yields CDR1 LGHDT and CDR2 YNNKEL (reference sequence). This CDR3 region has 15 residues. The CDR3 region is CASSHLSSYTGELFF. CDR3 DNA: TGTGCCAGCAGCCATCTGTCTAGCTACACCGGGGAGCTGTTTTTT.

The J gene is TRBJ2-1, the V gene TRBV7-9, with 7 bases matching TRBD2. The CDR3 covers 17 residues. Germline V lookup: CDR1 SEHNR, CDR2 FQNEAQ (reference sequence). The J segment lost 5 bases and the V segment lost 1 base, leaving 11 bases of the junction unmatched. The chain's CDR3 is CASSLVVRAGINNEQFF. The CDR3 bases are TGTGCCAGCAGCTTAGTAGTCCGAGCGGGAATAAACAATGAGCAGTTCTTC.

Note on this clone: At one end the junction does not follow the germline gene, possibly because of a read error. This chain joins TRBV7-2 and TRBJ1-2; D is ambiguous. This CDR3 has 14 amino acids. Germline V gene data show CDR1 as SGHTA and CDR2 as FQGNSA. Here the CDR3 DNA reads TGTGCCAGCAGCCCAAGCCCCTCCAACTACGGCTACACCTTC. Its protein is CASSPSPSNYGYTF.

This sequence joins TRBV13 and TRBJ2-7, with no clear D. V was shortened by 2 bases and J by 4 bases, with 6 bases between the two germline ends. Germline CDR1 PRHDT, CDR2 FYEKMQ (reference sequence). The CDR3 is made up of 12 amino acids. CDR3 sequence reads: CASSLFSYEQYF. CDR3 nucleotide sequence: TGTGCCAGCAGCTTATTCAGTTACGAGCAGTACTTC.

CDR3 nucleotides: TGTGCCAGCAGCCACCCCTCCGCAGGGGTTTCTAATGAAAAACTGTTTTTT. Amino acid sequence: CASSHPSAGVSNEKLFF. The chain combines TRBV4-2 with TRBJ1-4; D may be TRBD1 (6 bases). The CDR3 is made up of 17 amino acids. Trimming took 3 bases from V and 3 from J, leaving 17 bases between them. Germline V gene data show CDR1 as LGHNA and CDR2 as YNFKEQ.

V usage is TRBV19 and J usage is TRBJ1-3; a weak D match, TRBD1 (5 bases). The germline gives CDR1 LNHDA, CDR2 SQIVND (reference sequence). The CDR3 loop spans 14 amino acids. Trimming shortened V by 3 bases and J by 1 base, and 7 bases separated the two germline ends. CDR3 residues: CASSIGGSGNTIYF. The CDR3, as DNA: TGTGCCAGTAGTATCGGGGGTTCTGGAAACACCATATATTTT.

The chain carries TRBV5-6 and TRBJ1-6; TRBD1 matches 8 bases. The ends lost 3 bases at V and 10 bases at J; junction bases unmatched: 12. Germline assignment: CDR1 SGHDT and CDR2 YYEEEE. The CDR3 is made up of 16 amino acids. The CDR3 sequence is CASSSLPDRDRSPLHF. DNA of the CDR3: TGTGCCAGCAGCTCCCTCCCGGACAGGGATCGGTCACCCCTCCACTTT.

This chain joins TRBV5-4 and TRBJ2-3; the match to TRBD2 covers 8 bases. Germline loops: CDR1 SGHNT, CDR2 YYREEE (reference sequence). Trimming cost V 5 bases and J 4 bases; bases outside gene matches: 3. This CDR3 has 13 amino acids. The DNA of the CDR3 is TGTGCCAGCAGTTCGGGGGGGTCAGATACGCAGTATTTT. It yields the protein CASSSGGSDTQYF.

This chain links TRBV7-2 with TRBJ1-2, with a possible D match to TRBD1 (6 bases). Germline V CDR1 and CDR2: SGHTA, FQGNSA. Trimming left V 4 bases short and J 8 bases short, with 17 bases between. CDR3 length equals 14 residues. CDR3 region: CASSSQTGHRGYTF. CDR3 nucleotide sequence: TGTGCCAGCAGCTCCCAGACAGGTCATAGAGGCTACACCTTC.

The rearrangement links TRBV3-1 (or the pseudogene TRBV3-2) to TRBJ1-2; weak D call: TRBD1 (6 bases). The germline V gene encodes CDR1 LGHDT and CDR2 YNNKEL (reference sequence). The V end lost 1 base, the J end lost 3 bases, and 15 bases lay between the germline ends. CDR3 length: 16 amino acids. This CDR3 reads CASSQAGVGRDYGYTF. As DNA, the CDR3 is TGTGCCAGCAGCCAAGCAGGGGTAGGGAGGGACTATGGCTACACCTTC.

This clone was seen only a few times. This chain joins TRBV28 and TRBJ1-1; no firm D call. Looked up from germline, CDR1 is MDHEN and CDR2 is SYDVKM. V lost 2 bases to trimming and J lost 10 bases, with 14 bases between them. The length of the CDR3 is 13 residues. The CDR3 DNA reads as TGTGCCAGCAGTTTAGCGGGTTTCGGCGCAGCTTTCTTT. This translates into CASSLAGFGAAFF.

V and J are TRBV18 and TRBJ2-1; D unclear. With 3 bases removed from V and 1 base from J, the gap between germline ends came to 22 bases. The CDR3 spans 19 residues. Per germline, CDR1 KGHSH and CDR2 LQKENI. CDR3 coding DNA: TGTGCCAGCTCACCCGAAACCCCCGAAGGAGTGGAGTCCTACAATGAGCAGTTCTTC. Encoded protein: CASSPETPEGVESYNEQFF.

For the CDR3, the DNA is TGTGCCAGCAGCACACGGGGTGGAGGGAATCAGCCCCAGCATTTT. This gives the protein CASSTRGGGNQPQHF. The V gene is TRBV27, the J gene TRBJ1-5, with unresolved D. The CDR3 runs 15 residues. Germline CDR1 is MNHEY and CDR2 is SMNVEV (reference sequence). Trimming shortened V by 6 bases and J by 4 bases, and 16 bases separated the two germline ends.

This chain connects TRBV15 to TRBJ1-1; TRBD1 matches 12 bases. After removal of 7 bases from V and 1 base from J, the junction contained 7 bases not matched to a gene. Germline V gene lookup returns CDR1 LNHNV and CDR2 YYDKDF (reference sequence). CDR3 length: 16 residues. The CDR3 DNA is TGTGCCACCACCCCCGGGACAGGGGGCCCGAACACTGAAGCTTTCTTT. Protein sequence: CATTPGTGGPNTEAFF.

The rearrangement links TRBV30 to TRBJ2-7, with 11 bases matching TRBD2. The trim removed 0 bases at V and 4 bases at J, leaving 8 bases unmatched. This CDR3 has 16 residues. CDR1 GTSNPN and CDR2 SVGIG come from the germline V gene (reference sequence). The CDR3 loop reads CAWSVIRTSGWYEQYF. As DNA, the CDR3 is TGTGCCTGGAGTGTCATTAGGACTAGCGGGTGGTACGAGCAGTACTTC.

This chain joins TRBV30 and TRBJ1-2, with a tentative D call TRBD1 (6 bases). In germline, CDR1 is GTSNPN, CDR2 SVGIG (reference sequence). This CDR3 has 13 amino acids. V shed 3 bases and J shed 7 bases, with 15 bases lying between them. Here the CDR3 reads CAWRNGGALGYTF. The CDR3 DNA follows: TGTGCCTGGAGAAACGGGGGGGCGCTTGGCTACACCTTC.